This T cell receptor beta chain originates from a study of beta chain features in type 1 diabetes. Whole-study results and caveats: When Type 1 diabetes patients were examined, their TCRB CDR3s proved moderately but significantly shorter in all four CD4+ subsets.

Germline CDR1 and CDR2: SQVTM and ANQGSEA. The ends lost 6 bases at V and 2 bases at J; junction bases unmatched: 6. The CDR3 extends over 14 amino acids. As concerns this clone: What it binds is not known.

Expressed TCRB transcripts were sequenced after all isolated RNA was converted to cDNA. Method: immunoSEQ multiplex PCR; TCRdb's copy keeps in-frame clones and lacks some. The table has roughly 160,000 clones, approximately 8% seen once; the top ten hold about 0.9%. The sequence was collected from a woman aged 40 to 50 with type 1 diabetes. The material sequenced was central memory CD4+ T cells from blood. The rearrangement links TRBV29-1 to TRBJ2-7, with 11 bases identical to TRBD2. The CDR3 sequence is CSVGLAGGPYEQYF. In DNA form, the CDR3 reads TGCAGCGTCGGGCTAGCGGGAGGCCCCTACGAGCAGTACTTC.